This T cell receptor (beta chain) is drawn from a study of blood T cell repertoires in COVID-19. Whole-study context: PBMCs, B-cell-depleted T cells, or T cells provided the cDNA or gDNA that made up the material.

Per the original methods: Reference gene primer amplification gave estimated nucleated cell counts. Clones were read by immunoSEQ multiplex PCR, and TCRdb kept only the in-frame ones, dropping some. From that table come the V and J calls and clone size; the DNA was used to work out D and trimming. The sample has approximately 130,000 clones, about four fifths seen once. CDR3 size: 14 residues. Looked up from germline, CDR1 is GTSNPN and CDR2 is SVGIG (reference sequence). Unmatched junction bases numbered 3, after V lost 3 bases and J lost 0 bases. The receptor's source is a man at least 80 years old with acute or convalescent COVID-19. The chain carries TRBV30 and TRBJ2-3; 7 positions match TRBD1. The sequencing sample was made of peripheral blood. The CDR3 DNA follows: TGTGCCTGGAGACAGGGGAAGAGCACAGATACGCAGTATTTT. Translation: CAWRQGKSTDTQYF.